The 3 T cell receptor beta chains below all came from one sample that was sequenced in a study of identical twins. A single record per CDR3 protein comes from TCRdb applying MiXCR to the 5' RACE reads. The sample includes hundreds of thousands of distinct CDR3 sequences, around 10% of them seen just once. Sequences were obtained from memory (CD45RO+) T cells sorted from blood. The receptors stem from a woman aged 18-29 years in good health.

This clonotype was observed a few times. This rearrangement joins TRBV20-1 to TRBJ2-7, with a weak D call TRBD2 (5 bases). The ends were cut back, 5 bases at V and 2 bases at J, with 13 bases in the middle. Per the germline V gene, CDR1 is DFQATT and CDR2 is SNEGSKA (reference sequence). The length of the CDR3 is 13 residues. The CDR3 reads CSAGTRAAYEQYF. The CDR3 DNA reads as TGCAGTGCTGGAACGCGGGCAGCCTACGAGCAGTACTTC.

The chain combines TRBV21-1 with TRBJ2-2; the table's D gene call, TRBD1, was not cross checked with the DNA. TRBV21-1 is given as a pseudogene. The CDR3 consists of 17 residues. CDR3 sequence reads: CASSNVGTGGRSGELFF. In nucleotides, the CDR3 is TGTGCCAGCAGCAATGTGGGCACAGGGGGCCGGTCCGGGGAGCTGTTTTTT.

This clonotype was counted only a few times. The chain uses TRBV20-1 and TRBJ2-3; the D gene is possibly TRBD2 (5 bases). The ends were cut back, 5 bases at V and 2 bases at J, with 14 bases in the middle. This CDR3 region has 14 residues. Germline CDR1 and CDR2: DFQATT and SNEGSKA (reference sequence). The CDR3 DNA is TGCAGTGCTGGACTCGGGTCTTACACAGATACGCAGTATTTT. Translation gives CSAGLGSYTDTQYF.